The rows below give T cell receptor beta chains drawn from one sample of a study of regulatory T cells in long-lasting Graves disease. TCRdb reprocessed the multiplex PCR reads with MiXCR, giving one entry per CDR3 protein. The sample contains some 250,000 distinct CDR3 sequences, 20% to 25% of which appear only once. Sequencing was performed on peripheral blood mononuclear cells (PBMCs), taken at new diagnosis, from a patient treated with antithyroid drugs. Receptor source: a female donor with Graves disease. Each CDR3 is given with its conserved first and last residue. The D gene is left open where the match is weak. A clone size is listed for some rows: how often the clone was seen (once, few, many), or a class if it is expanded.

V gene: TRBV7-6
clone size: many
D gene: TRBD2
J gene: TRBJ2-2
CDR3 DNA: TGTGCCAGCAGCTTAGCGGCACTAGCGGGCGCGAACACCGGGGAGCTGTTTTTT
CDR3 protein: CASSLAALAGANTGELFF

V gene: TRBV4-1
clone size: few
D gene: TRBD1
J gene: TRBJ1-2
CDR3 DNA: TGCGCCAGCAGCTCCGGGACAGGGGTGTTTGGCTACACCTTC
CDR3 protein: CASSSGTGVFGYTF

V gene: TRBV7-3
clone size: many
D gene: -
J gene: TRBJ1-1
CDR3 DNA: TGTGCCAGCAGCTCCTCCGGGGCCACTGAAGCTTTCTTT
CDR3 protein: CASSSSGATEAFF

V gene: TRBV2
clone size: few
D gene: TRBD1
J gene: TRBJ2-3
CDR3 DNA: TGTGCCAGCCGGGACAGATACACAGATACGCAGTATTTT
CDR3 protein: CASRDRYTDTQYF

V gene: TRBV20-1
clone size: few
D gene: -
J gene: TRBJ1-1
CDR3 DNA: TGCAGTGCTAGAAGCGGGGGGAGCACTGAAGCTTTCTTT
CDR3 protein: CSARSGGSTEAFF

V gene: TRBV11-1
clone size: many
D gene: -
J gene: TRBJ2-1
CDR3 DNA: TGTGCCAGCAGCCCCGAGGGCAATGAGCAGTTCTTC
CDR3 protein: CASSPEGNEQFF

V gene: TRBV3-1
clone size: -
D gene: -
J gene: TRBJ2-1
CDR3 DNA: TGTGCCAGCCTAGGGGGTGGGAATGAGCAGTTCTTC
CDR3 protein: CASLGGGNEQFF

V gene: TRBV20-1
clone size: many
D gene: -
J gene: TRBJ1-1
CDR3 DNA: TGCAGTGCTAGAGATCGAGGGGGGGCTAGAACTGAAGCTTTCTTT
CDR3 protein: CSARDRGGARTEAFF

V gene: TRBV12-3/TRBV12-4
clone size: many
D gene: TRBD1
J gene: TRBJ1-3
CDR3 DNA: TGTGCCAGCAGCCCGCGGACAGGGTATTCCTTCTCTGGAAACACCATATATTTT
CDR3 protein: CASSPRTGYSFSGNTIYF

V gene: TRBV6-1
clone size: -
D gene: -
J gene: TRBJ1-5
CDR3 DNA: TGTGCCAGCGGTCAGGCCGGCAATCAGCCCCAGCATTTT
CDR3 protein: CASGQAGNQPQHF